These T cell receptor beta chains were read from a single sample in a study of vaccination effects on CD4 cells after COVID-19. Clones were read by immunoSEQ multiplex PCR, and TCRdb kept only the in-frame ones, dropping some. Of some 50,000 clones in the sample, around 70% are singletons; the top ten hold around 5%. Their specific antigens are unknown. Sequencing was performed on CD4+ T cells from PBMCs cultured without peptide, taken after COVID-19 vaccination. Receptor source: a human donor who had a prior SARS-CoV-2 infection. Both conserved end residues are part of each CDR3. The order of the fields is CDR3 protein, CDR3 DNA, V gene, clone size, J gene, D gene, CDR3 length. D genes are given only for firm matches. The size of a clone is reported for some rows only, either as once, few or many, or as a class for expanded clones.

CASSSWWAGDRTDTQYF | TGTGCCAGCAGCTCTTGGTGGGCGGGGGACCGCACAGATACGCAGTATTTT | TRBV13 | . | TRBJ2-3 | TRBD2 | 17
CASSVTDRGPVEQYF | TGTGCCAGCAGCGTAACTGACAGGGGGCCGGTCGAGCAGTACTTC | TRBV9 | . | TRBJ2-7 | TRBD1 | 15
CASSALREGYGYTF | TGTGCCAGCAGCGCGTTACGTGAGGGCTATGGCTACACCTTC | TRBV7-2 | . | TRBJ1-2 | . | 14
CASSLLAELGYTF | TGTGCCAGCAGCTTATTGGCGGAGTTGGGCTACACCTTC | TRBV7-8 | few | TRBJ1-2 | . | 13
CASSSGPRQARRTEAFF | TGCGCCAGCAGCTCTGGCCCTCGACAGGCCCGCCGCACTGAAGCTTTCTTT | TRBV5-1 | . | TRBJ1-1 | . | 17
CASSFDGSRSTDTQYF | TGTGCCAGCAGCTTCGACGGGAGTAGGAGCACAGATACGCAGTATTTT | TRBV5-5 | . | TRBJ2-3 | . | 16
CASSFWWSPRAAGVETQYF | TGTGCCAGCAGCTTCTGGTGGAGCCCGCGGGCGGCGGGAGTAGAGACCCAGTACTTC | TRBV11-3 | . | TRBJ2-5 | TRBD2 | 19
CASSLSAPVQFNEQFF | TGTGCCAGCAGCTTATCAGCCCCAGTCCAGTTCAATGAGCAGTTCTTC | TRBV11-3 | once | TRBJ2-1 | . | 16
CAWQKVAGELFF | TGTGCCTGGCAAAAGGTTGCCGGGGAGCTGTTTTTT | TRBV30 | . | TRBJ2-2 | . | 12
CASSPVGTELFYGYTF | TGTGCCAGCTCCCCGGTCGGGACAGAGCTCTTCTATGGCTACACCTTC | TRBV18 | . | TRBJ1-2 | TRBD1 | 16
CASSVSGTASGNTIYF | TGTGCCAGCAGCGTATCCGGGACAGCCTCTGGAAACACCATATATTTT | TRBV9 | few | TRBJ1-3 | TRBD1 | 16
CAWNRPQRNYGYTF | TGTGCCTGGAATCGGCCTCAAAGAAACTATGGCTACACCTTC | TRBV30 | . | TRBJ1-2 | . | 14
CASSPGDRGQETQYF | TGTGCCAGCAGCCCCGGCGACAGGGGACAAGAGACCCAGTACTTC | TRBV5-8 | . | TRBJ2-5 | TRBD1 | 15
CASGGGGWPQETQYF | TGTGCCAGCGGGGGAGGAGGTTGGCCCCAAGAGACCCAGTACTTC | TRBV2 | . | TRBJ2-5 | . | 15
CAISERSGSSYNEQFF | TGTGCCATCAGTGAAAGGTCGGGGAGCTCCTACAATGAGCAGTTCTTC | TRBV10-3 | . | TRBJ2-1 | . | 16
CAISEGQGRYEQYF | TGTGCCATCAGTGAAGGACAGGGAAGGTACGAGCAGTACTTC | TRBV10-3 | . | TRBJ2-7 | TRBD1 | 14
CASSLSGYQPQHF | TGTGCCAGCAGTTTGTCAGGTTATCAGCCCCAGCATTTT | TRBV27 | . | TRBJ1-5 | . | 13
CASGSYSNQPQHF | TGTGCCAGCGGGAGCTATAGCAATCAGCCCCAGCATTTT | TRBV2 | . | TRBJ1-5 | . | 13
CASSRQNQPQHF | TGTGCCAGCAGCCGACAAAATCAGCCCCAGCATTTT | TRBV12-3/TRBV12-4 | . | TRBJ1-5 | . | 12
CASSLAPGGTETQYF | TGTGCCAGCAGCTTGGCCCCGGGGGGGACAGAGACCCAGTACTTC | TRBV5-4 | once | TRBJ2-5 | TRBD2 | 15
CATSSGWDRIFEETQYF | TGTGCCACCAGCAGTGGGTGGGACAGGATCTTCGAGGAGACCCAGTACTTC | TRBV15 | . | TRBJ2-5 | TRBD1 | 17
CASSFTGAIGYTF | TGTGCCAGCAGCTTCACGGGGGCGATTGGCTACACCTTC | TRBV11-3 | . | TRBJ1-2 | . | 13
CASSLERGRGSPLHF | TGCGCCAGCAGCTTGGAACGGGGGCGAGGTTCACCCCTCCACTTT | TRBV5-1 | . | TRBJ1-6 | . | 15
CASSFRAGANVLTF | TGTGCCAGCAGCTTCAGGGCTGGGGCCAACGTCCTGACTTTC | TRBV7-3 | . | TRBJ2-6 | . | 14
CASSQTDQEAQYF | TGCGCCAGCAGCCAAACAGACCAAGAGGCCCAGTACTTC | TRBV5-1 | . | TRBJ2-5 | . | 13
CASAVREGDTQYF | TGCGCCAGTGCGGTGCGAGAGGGAGATACGCAGTATTTT | TRBV5-1 | . | TRBJ2-3 | . | 13
CASSPRDSGSGNTIYF | TGTGCCAGCTCACCCCGGGACTCGGGCTCTGGAAACACCATATATTTT | TRBV18 | . | TRBJ1-3 | . | 16